This T cell receptor beta chain emerged from a study of neurological immune-mediated disorders. The cDNA was synthesized by 5'RACE incorporating 10-nucleotide random UMIs. A single run covered 15-18 subjects with over 170 million TCR-beta sequences. TCRdb analysed the 5' RACE reads with MiXCR anew, one entry per CDR3 protein. This repertoire shows 65,000 to 90,000 distinct CDR3 sequences, 4.5% to 6.5% found once; its top ten account for roughly 2.2%. This clonotype was recorded a few times. There are 14 residues in the CDR3. Trimming removed 0 bases at V and 3 bases at J, with 8 bases between. Germline V gene sequence: CDR1 LGHDT, CDR2 YNNKEL (reference sequence). It was from 2 million PBMCs stored at -80 C that the unsorted libraries were obtained.

The sample taken for sequencing was PBMCs. The chain uses TRBV3-1 and TRBJ2-5, with D possibly called TRBD1 or TRBD2 (5 bases each). The sequence came from a woman in her twenties or thirties with multiple sclerosis. CDR3 amino acids: CASSQEWGKETQYF. The CDR3 DNA reads as TGTGCCAGCAGCCAAGAATGGGGGAAAGAGACCCAGTACTTC.